This TCR beta chain was profiled in a study of T-cell reconstitution after alpha-beta-depleted transplantation in children. Unique molecular identifiers were incorporated when the TCRbeta library was constructed. TCRdb re-called the PCR reads with MiXCR, one entry per CDR3 protein. The sample includes about 1,000,000 distinct CDR3 sequences, 25% to 35% of them seen just once. In regard to this clonotype: Its antigen is still unknown.

Study-level points and caveats: Newly produced T cells mostly accounted for T-cell counts and diversity one year post-transplant. Recipient T cells and thymic progenitors that survived gave rise to the high TCRbeta diversity observed at day 60 in some patients. After transplant, at about two months, alpha-beta T cells were reportedly derived from several hundred expanded graft clones.

V lost 10 bases to trimming and J lost 7 bases, with 14 bases between them. The CDR3 has 13 residues. CDR1 is MDHEN and CDR2 is SYDVKM in the germline V gene. The chain recombines TRBV28 with TRBJ1-6, with a weak D call TRBD1 (6 bases). The sequence was obtained from a boy in the first two years of life who had a stem cell transplant for SCID, so the T cells may come from the graft donor. This specimen was PBMCs, mostly from graft donor cells, taken 360 days after TCRalphabeta/CD19-depleted stem cell transplant. The CDR3 is CAIQGVSNSPLHF. The DNA for the CDR3 is TGTGCCATACAGGGTGTGTCGAATTCACCCCTCCACTTT.